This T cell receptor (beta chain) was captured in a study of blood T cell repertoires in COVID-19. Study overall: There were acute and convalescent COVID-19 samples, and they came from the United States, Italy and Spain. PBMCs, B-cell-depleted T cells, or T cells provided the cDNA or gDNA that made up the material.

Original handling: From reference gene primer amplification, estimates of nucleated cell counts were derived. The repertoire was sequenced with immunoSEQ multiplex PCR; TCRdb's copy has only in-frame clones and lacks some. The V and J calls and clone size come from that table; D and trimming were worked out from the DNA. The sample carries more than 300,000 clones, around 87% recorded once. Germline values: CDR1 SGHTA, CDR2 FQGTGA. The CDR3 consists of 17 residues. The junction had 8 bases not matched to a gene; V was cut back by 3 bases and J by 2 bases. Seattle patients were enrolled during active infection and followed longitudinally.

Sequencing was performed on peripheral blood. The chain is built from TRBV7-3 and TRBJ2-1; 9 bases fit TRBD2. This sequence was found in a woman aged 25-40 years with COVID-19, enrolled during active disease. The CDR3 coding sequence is TGTGCCAGCAGCTTTAAAGGGGGCGGGAGGGCCTACAATGAGCAGTTCTTC. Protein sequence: CASSFKGGGRAYNEQFF.